Listed here is a single T cell receptor (beta chain). This sample was taken from a study of blood T cell repertoires in COVID-19. Study in general: Both acute and convalescent COVID-19 samples were obtained from the United States, Italy and Spain. The cDNA or gDNA used as material had been derived from T cells, B-cell-depleted T cells, or PBMCs.

The CDR3 consists of 16 residues. Germline V gene sequence: CDR1 MNHNY, CDR2 SVGAGI (reference sequence). V lost 0 bases and J lost 11, with 22 bases in between. How the authors handled the data: For nucleated cells, counts were estimated from reference gene primer amplification. Assay: immunoSEQ multiplex PCR; the TCRdb copy retains only in-frame clones and omits some. V and J calls and clone size come straight from that table; D and trimming were deduced from the DNA. The sample records about 46,000 clones, approximately 90% being singletons. This sequence joins TRBV6-6 and TRBJ1-1, with D tentatively TRBD1 (6 bases). Sequencing was done on a sample of peripheral blood. The sequence came from a man aged 50-59 years with acute or convalescent COVID-19. CDR3 residues: CASSYSLQYRPGDAFF. CDR3 sequence (DNA): TGTGCCAGCAGTTACTCGCTTCAGTATCGGCCAGGGGACGCTTTCTTT.